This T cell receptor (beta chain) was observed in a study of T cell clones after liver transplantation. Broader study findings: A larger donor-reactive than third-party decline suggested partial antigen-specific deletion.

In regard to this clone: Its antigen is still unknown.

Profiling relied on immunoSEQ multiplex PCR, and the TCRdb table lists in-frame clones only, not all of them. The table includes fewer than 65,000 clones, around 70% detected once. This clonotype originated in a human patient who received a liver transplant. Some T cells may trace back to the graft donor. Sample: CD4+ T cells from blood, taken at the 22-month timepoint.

CDR3 nucleotides: TGTGCCAGCAGTTCCAGGTTCGACACTCACTATAATTCACCCCTCCACTTT. Translation: CASSSRFDTHYNSPLHF. The chain links TRBV27 to TRBJ1-6; unclear D gene. The V end was cut by 4 bases, the J end by 3 bases, with 16 bases between. CDR3 size: 17 residues. Germline-derived CDR1 and CDR2 are MNHEY and SMNVEV (reference sequence).